This T cell receptor beta chain is drawn from a study of OX40 agonist ivuxolimab in advanced cancers. Study information: Among those treated, three patients had partial responses, one with hepatocellular carcinoma and two with cutaneous melanoma.

Produced via immunoSEQ multiplex PCR; TCRdb's table is partial and in-frame only. In the table there are about 120,000 clones, 85% to 90% of which are singletons. This CDR3 has 16 residues. From germline, CDR1 is SGHTA and CDR2 FQGNSA. V dropped 5 bases and J dropped 4; count of bases not matched to a gene: 5. Of note for this clone: Its antigen is undetermined.

General study results and limits: Mean expanded clone counts were higher in CD8+ than CD4+ T cells.

Samples of blood were obtained at baseline, on cycle 4 day 1, and on cycle 7 day 1. This clonotype was sampled from an adult with an advanced solid tumor such as melanoma, head and neck, liver or kidney cancer. The sample consisted of CD4+ or CD8+ T cells sorted from blood, taken in a trial of the OX40 agonist ivuxolimab. The J gene is TRBJ1-4, the V gene TRBV7-2, with 12 bases identical to TRBD1. The CDR3, as DNA: TGTGCCAGCAGCGGGACAGGGGGCGGTTTTAATGAAAAACTGTTTTTT. It translates to CASSGTGGGFNEKLFF. The whole variable domain, filled in from reference TRBV7-2 and TRBJ1-4, reads GAGVSQSPSNKVTEKGKDVELRCDPISGHTALYWYRQSLGQGLEFLIYFQGNSAPDKSGLPSDRFSAERTGGSVSTLTIQRTQQEDSAVYLCASSGTGGGFNEKLFFGSGTQLSVL.